This passage covers 20 T cell receptor beta chains from one sample sequenced in a study of blood T cell repertoires in COVID-19. TCRdb keeps only in-frame clones here, not all; method: immunoSEQ multiplex PCR. The sample carries 300,000 or so clones, about 93% recorded once. The sample taken for sequencing was PBMCs or T cells enriched from blood (not recorded which). The receptors were sampled from a woman in her thirties who had recovered from COVID-19.

CDR3 protein: CASSSNRGPYEQYF. The CDR3 nucleotides are TGTGCCAGCAGCTCAAACAGGGGTCCCTACGAGCAGTACTTC. The chain is built from TRBV7-2 and TRBJ2-7; 7 bases map to TRBD1. Germline loops: CDR1 SGHTA, CDR2 FQGNSA. The CDR3 consists of 14 residues. Germline trimming cut 4 bases from V and 2 bases from J; bases unmatched to any gene: 5.

The chain couples TRBV6-6 to TRBJ2-1; 10 bases map to TRBD2. This CDR3 is 15 amino acids long. Germline CDR1 MNHNY, CDR2 SVGAGI (reference sequence). The V segment lost 5 bases and the J segment 3 bases; nucleotides outside the gene matches: 4. The DNA of the CDR3 is TGTGCCAGCAGTAAGGGACTAGCGTACTACAATGAGCAGTTCTTC. Protein product: CASSKGLAYYNEQFF.

J is TRBJ2-1 and V is TRBV14; 9 positions agree with TRBD1. Germline trimming cut 1 base from V and 8 bases from J; bases unmatched to any gene: 6. The CDR3 sequence is 15 residues long. CDR1 SGHDN and CDR2 FVKESK come from the germline V gene. CDR3: CASSQGDRAFDEQFF. The CDR3 region has the DNA TGTGCCAGCAGCCAAGGGGACAGGGCGTTCGATGAGCAGTTCTTC.

V usage is TRBV6-6 and J usage is TRBJ1-1; TRBD1 matches at 7 bases. CDR1 MNHNY and CDR2 SVGAGI come from the germline V gene (reference sequence). This CDR3 region has 11 residues. V dropped 6 bases and J dropped 10; count of bases not matched to a gene: 5. CDR3 amino acids: CASSRDSRAFF. DNA for the CDR3: TGTGCCAGCAGCAGGGACAGTCGAGCTTTCTTT.

The chain is built from TRBV10-1 and TRBJ2-1, with a tentative D call TRBD2 (6 bases). The CDR3 spans 15 residues. Germline V gene lookup returns CDR1 WNHNN and CDR2 SYGVQD (reference sequence). Between the trimmed V and J ends, which lost 10 bases and 7 bases, there was a span of 23 bases. Here the CDR3 reads CATSLKEGLGNEQFF. DNA for the CDR3: TGCGCCACTTCCCTCAAGGAGGGCCTTGGGAATGAGCAGTTCTTC.

The chain links TRBV4-3 to TRBJ1-4; 7 bases match TRBD1. J gave up 6 bases and V 5 bases, and 9 bases lay outside the gene matches. The CDR3 runs 15 residues. Germline V gene data show CDR1 as LGHNA and CDR2 as YSLEER. CDR3 region: CASSLGGTGDEKLFF. The CDR3 DNA follows: TGCGCCAGCAGCTTAGGAGGAACAGGGGATGAAAAACTGTTTTTT.

This rearrangement joins TRBV14 to TRBJ2-3, with 7 bases lining up with TRBD2. Trimming removed 1 base from V and 4 bases from J; junction bases left unmatched: 8. The CDR3 runs 16 residues. CDR1 is SGHDN, CDR2 FVKESK, per germline. CDR3 protein: CASSQGSGIGADTQYF. In DNA form, the CDR3 reads TGTGCCAGCAGCCAAGGAAGCGGGATCGGAGCAGATACGCAGTATTTT.

J is TRBJ2-1 and V is TRBV7-9; 12 nucleotides line up with TRBD2. CDR1 and CDR2 (germline): SEHNR, FQNEAQ (reference sequence). This CDR3 is 15 amino acids long. The junction had 7 bases not matched to a gene; V was cut back by 5 bases and J by 8 bases. The DNA for the CDR3 is TGTGCCAGCAGCCTAACTAGCGGGAGGCCCGATGAGCAGTTCTTC. Its translation is CASSLTSGRPDEQFF. Complete variable domain (other parts from reference TRBV7-9 and TRBJ2-1): DTGVSQNPRHKITKRGQNVTFRCDPISEHNRLYWYRQTLGQGPEFLTYFQNEAQLEKSRLLSDRFSAERPKGSFSTLEIQRTEQGDSAMYLCASSLTSGRPDEQFFGPGTRLTVL.

This sequence joins TRBV5-1 and TRBJ2-7; no clear D. From germline, CDR1 is SGHRS and CDR2 YFSETQ. Between the trimmed V and J ends, which lost 4 bases and 4 bases, there was a span of 15 bases. The CDR3 extends over 14 amino acids. CDR3: CASSPSSSGYEQYF. CDR3 bases: TGCGCCAGCAGCCCATCCTCGTCCGGTTACGAGCAGTACTTC. The full variable domain, in which reference TRBV5-1 and TRBJ2-7 provide the parts outside the CDR3, is KAGVTQTPRYLIKTRGQQVTLSCSPISGHRSVSWYQQTPGQGLQFLFEYFSETQRNKGNFPGRFSGRQFSNSRSEMNVSTLELGDSALYLCASSPSSSGYEQYFGPGTRLTVT.

This chain links TRBV7-9 with TRBJ1-2; TRBD1 aligns across 9 bases. CDR1 is SEHNR and CDR2 is FQNEAQ in the germline V gene (reference sequence). The CDR3 runs 14 residues. J was trimmed by 8 bases and V by 4 bases; bases with no gene match: 8. CDR3 coding DNA: TGTGCCAGCAGCTCCGTGGACAGGGGAATCGGCTACACCTTC. Protein sequence: CASSSVDRGIGYTF.

This clone was counted a single time. The chain employs TRBV30 and TRBJ2-3; 8 bases map to TRBD1. The CDR3 length is 14 residues. Germline V gene data show CDR1 as GTSNPN and CDR2 as SVGIG (reference sequence). Trimming took 5 bases from V and 3 from J; bases not matched to a gene: 7. Here the CDR3 reads CAWEQGVTTDTQYF. For the CDR3, the DNA is TGTGCCTGGGAACAGGGGGTAACGACAGATACGCAGTATTTT.

The chain is built from TRBV4-2 and TRBJ1-2, with D maybe TRBD1 (6 bases). CDR1 and CDR2 (germline): LGHNA, YNFKEQ. Trimming removed 6 bases from V and 11 bases from J, with 13 bases in between. The length of the CDR3 is 11 residues. CDR3 nucleotide sequence: TGTGCCAGCAGGCTGGACAGAAGATACACCTTC. The encoded protein is CASRLDRRYTF.

The chain has TRBV3-1 (or the pseudogene TRBV3-2) and TRBJ2-1; 13 bases align to TRBD2. Per germline, CDR1 LGHDT and CDR2 YNNKEL (reference sequence). Trimming at V came to 4 bases and at J to 15 bases, leaving 9 bases not matched to a gene. CDR3 length equals 14 residues. Written as DNA, the CDR3 is TGTGCCAGCAGCCCAGGGACTAGCGGGGTCTCTCGGTTCTTC. This sequence encodes CASSPGTSGVSRFF.

The chain recombines TRBV19 with TRBJ1-3, with D perhaps TRBD1 (5 bases). The CDR3 has 14 amino acids. The V end was cut by 6 bases, the J end by 1 base, with 10 bases between. The germline CDR1 and CDR2 sequences are LNHDA and SQIVND (reference sequence). CDR3 sequence (DNA): TGTGCCAGTAGGATACAGGAATCTGGAAACACCATATATTTT. Its translation is CASRIQESGNTIYF. The complete variable domain, with remaining parts taken from reference TRBV19 and TRBJ1-3, reads DGGITQSPKYLFRKEGQNVTLSCEQNLNHDAMYWYRQDPGQGLRLIYYSQIVNDFQKGDIAEGYSVSREKKESFPLTVTSAQKNPTAFYLCASRIQESGNTIYFGEGSWLTVV.

This chain uses TRBV28 with TRBJ2-5, with 10 bases that match TRBD2. CDR3 size: 15 residues. Germline CDR1 reads MDHEN; CDR2 reads SYDVKM. V was pared by 5 bases and J by 5 bases, with 8 bases of the junction left unmatched. The CDR3 DNA is TGTGCCAGCAGTCCCGAGCGGGAGGGTTTTGAGACCCAGTACTTC. Protein product: CASSPEREGFETQYF.

The chain has TRBV2 and TRBJ2-1, with a tentative D call TRBD1 (6 bases). Trimming left V 3 bases short and J 7 bases short, with 19 bases between. The germline gives CDR1 SNHLY, CDR2 FYNNEI. This CDR3 region has 16 residues. This CDR3 is CASSDPLKGVRNEQFF. The CDR3 bases are TGTGCCAGCAGTGATCCCCTTAAGGGGGTGAGGAATGAGCAGTTCTTC.

V usage is TRBV28 and J usage is TRBJ1-3; D is possibly TRBD1 (6 bases). Germline assignment: CDR1 MDHEN and CDR2 SYDVKM. The CDR3 length is 13 residues. Trimming removed 2 bases at V and 8 bases at J, with 10 bases between. This chain's CDR3 is CASSLGTSDTIYF. DNA for the CDR3: TGTGCCAGCAGTTTAGGGACATCAGACACCATATATTTT.

This clone appeared a few times. The chain recombines TRBV10-1 with TRBJ1-1; TRBD1 agrees at 8 bases. The CDR3 is made up of 14 amino acids. Trimming removed 2 bases from V and 1 base from J; junction bases left unmatched: 0. Germline assignment: CDR1 WNHNN and CDR2 SYGVQD (reference sequence). CDR3 sequence reads: CASSETGGNTEAFF. CDR3 in DNA: TGCGCCAGCAGTGAGACAGGGGGGAACACTGAAGCTTTCTTT.

This clone was recorded a few times. The CDR3 is CASSQAPHGGRTTYEQYF. DNA of the CDR3: TGTGCCAGCAGCCAGGCCCCCCATGGCGGGAGGACAACCTACGAGCAGTACTTC. The J gene is TRBJ2-7, the V gene TRBV4-2; 8 nucleotides agree with TRBD2. The V gene's germline CDR1 is LGHNA and CDR2 YNFKEQ. Unmatched junction bases numbered 15, after V lost 3 bases and J lost 2 bases. This CDR3 is built from 18 residues.

The rearrangement links TRBV18 to TRBJ1-4; D remains ambiguous. Trimming removed 4 bases from V and 0 bases from J, with 9 bases in between. The CDR3 has 15 amino acids. Germline assignment: CDR1 KGHSH and CDR2 LQKENI. Here the CDR3 reads CASSLSPATNEKLFF. The CDR3 DNA sequence: TGTGCCAGCTCACTCTCCCCGGCAACTAATGAAAAACTGTTTTTT.